This T cell receptor (beta chain) appears in the sequencing data of a study of cytomegalovirus exposure and HLA in healthy donors. Findings and limits, study-wide: In a later analysis, CMV-associated beta chains were mostly HLA-associated, it appeared. A later analysis reported that several of the most significant clusters appeared to be linked to common viral pathogens, among them Epstein-Barr virus.

With respect to this clone: Its target is not known.

The CDR3 covers 15 residues. CDR1 is SGHRS and CDR2 is YFSETQ in the germline V gene. Between the trimmed V and J ends, which lost 0 bases and 4 bases, there was a span of 13 bases. Primers included in the PCR were 60 Vbeta and 13 Jbeta primers. Some clones are missing from TCRdb's copy, which holds only in-frame ones; the method was immunoSEQ multiplex PCR. The sample records 150,000 or so clones, 65% to 80% being singletons. This sequence was found in a male donor in good health and CMV-seropositive. The sample consisted of PBMCs. The chain combines TRBV5-1 with TRBJ1-1, with D possibly being TRBD1 (5 bases). The chain's CDR3 is CASSLGLGLGTEAFF. Written as DNA, the CDR3 is TGCGCCAGCAGCTTGGGTCTGGGGCTCGGCACTGAAGCTTTCTTT.